Listed below are T cell receptor beta chains from one sample, sequenced in a study of T cells in Graves' hyperthyroidism and ophthalmopathy. From the multiplex PCR reads, TCRdb called clonotypes with MiXCR, one entry per CDR3 protein. The repertoire includes 530,000 or so distinct CDR3 sequences, approximately 44% of them detected once, and approximately 7.5% sits in the top ten. Sequenced: peripheral blood or thyroid tissue (not recorded which). The receptor source for this set is a woman aged 18-29 years with Graves' hyperthyroidism. The CDR3 runs from the conserved cysteine through the conserved F or W. A D gene is named only where the DNA matches it firmly. A row's size may be missing; if present it is once, few, many or a size class.

abundance	d_gene	len	v_gene	j_gene	CDR3aa	CDR3nt
-	TRBD1	14	TRBV7-9	TRBJ1-1	CASSLGEGATEAFF	TGTGCCAGCAGCCTGGGGGAGGGGGCTACTGAAGCTTTCTTT
-	-	12	TRBV24-1	TRBJ1-2	CATRDLAYGYTF	TGTGCCACCCGAGATCTGGCCTATGGCTACACCTTC
-	TRBD1	13	TRBV29-1	TRBJ2-5	CSLAGQGMETQYF	TGCAGCTTAGCAGGACAGGGGATGGAGACCCAGTACTTC
-	-	12	TRBV27	TRBJ1-6	CASSSVYSPLHF	TGTGCCAGCAGTTCGGTTTATTCACCCCTCCACTTT
-	TRBD1	16	TRBV7-6	TRBJ1-2	CASSQPNRGRPHGYTF	TGCGCCAGCAGCCAGCCAAACAGGGGGCGCCCCCATGGCTACACCTTC
-	TRBD2	14	TRBV20-1	TRBJ2-7	CSAEETSASYEQYF	TGCAGTGCCGAAGAGACTAGCGCCTCCTACGAGCAGTACTTC
many	-	15	TRBV2	TRBJ1-2	CASSEEFGRVGGYTF	TGTGCCAGCAGTGAGGAGTTTGGCAGGGTTGGTGGCTACACCTTC
many	TRBD1	17	TRBV28	TRBJ1-5	CASSFIGQGWSNQPQHF	TGTGCCAGCAGTTTTATAGGACAGGGGTGGAGCAATCAGCCCCAGCATTTT
-	-	15	TRBV4-1	TRBJ1-3	CASSQGRGAGNTIYF	TGCGCCAGCAGCCAAGGCAGGGGCGCAGGAAACACCATATATTTT
few	-	13	TRBV27	TRBJ1-5	CASSLTRNQPQHF	TGTGCCAGCAGTCTTACAAGGAATCAGCCCCAGCATTTT
many	TRBD1	12	TRBV20-1	TRBJ1-2	CSASDRVAGYTF	TGCAGTGCTAGCGACAGGGTAGCGGGCTACACCTTC
-	TRBD1	13	TRBV5-1	TRBJ2-6	CASSEGTGSTEAF	TGCGCCAGCAGCGAGGGGACAGGGTCCACTGAAGCTTTC
many	-	12	TRBV5-6	TRBJ1-2	CASRSTDYGYTF	TGTGCCAGCAGATCTACAGATTATGGCTACACCTTC
-	TRBD2	17	TRBV20-1	TRBJ2-7	CSARDLLASGRNEVQYF	TGCAGTGCTAGAGACCTCCTGGCTAGCGGGAGAAATGAGGTGCAGTACTTC
many	-	15	TRBV28	TRBJ1-1	CASSSTTGLNTEAFF	TGTGCCAGCAGCTCTACGACAGGACTGAACACTGAAGCTTTCTTT
many	-	15	TRBV12-3/TRBV12-4	TRBJ1-5	CASSPVDDGNQPQHF	TGTGCCAGCAGTCCCGTGGACGATGGCAATCAGCCCCAGCATTTT
many	TRBD1	14	TRBV25-1	TRBJ1-1	CASSVNRGITEAFF	TGTGCCAGCAGCGTTAACAGGGGGATCACTGAAGCTTTCTTT
-	-	15	TRBV24-1	TRBJ1-2	CATSDRRQVVCGYTF	TGTGCCACCAGTGACCGTCGACAGGTTGTTTGTGGCTACACCTTC